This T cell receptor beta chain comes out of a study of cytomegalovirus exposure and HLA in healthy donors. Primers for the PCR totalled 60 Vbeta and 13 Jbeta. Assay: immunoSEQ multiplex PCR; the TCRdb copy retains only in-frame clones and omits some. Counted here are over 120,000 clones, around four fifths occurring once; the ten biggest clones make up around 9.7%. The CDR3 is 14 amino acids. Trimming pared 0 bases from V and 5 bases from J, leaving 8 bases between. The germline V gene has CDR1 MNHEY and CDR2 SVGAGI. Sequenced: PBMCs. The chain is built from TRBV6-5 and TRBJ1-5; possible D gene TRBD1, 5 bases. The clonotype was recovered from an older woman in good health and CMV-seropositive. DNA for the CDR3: TGTGCCAGCAGTTACTCTGGGGGGTATCAGCCCCAGCATTTT. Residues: CASSYSGGYQPQHF.